This T cell receptor beta chain came from a study of cytomegalovirus exposure and HLA in healthy donors. Note on this clone: Its antigen is currently unknown.

Study-level findings and limits: One later analysis, an examination of the 100 to 150 validation repertoires, found that first-cohort TCR clusters tended to co-occur in them. TCR beta chains numbering approximately 150 were designated cytomegalovirus-associated.

Here immunoSEQ multiplex PCR was the method, and the copy in TCRdb shows in-frame clones only, minus some. Of some 260,000 clones listed, roughly 87% are singletons. The donors were members of the validation cohort, which comprised about 120 subjects and was separate from the first cohort of around 700 subjects. Germline assignment: CDR1 SEHNR and CDR2 FQNEAQ (reference sequence). The CDR3 extends over 13 amino acids. The germline V and J ends were trimmed by 2 bases and 5 bases, with 10 bases remaining between them. The clonotype comes from a young man in good health and CMV-seropositive. Sequencing was carried out using PBMCs. The genes are TRBV7-9 and TRBJ2-7, with D perhaps matching TRBD1 (5 bases). CDR3 in amino acids: CASSLIRVHEQYF. The CDR3 bases are TGTGCCAGCAGCTTAATCAGGGTCCACGAGCAGTACTTC.